Below, 13 T cell receptor beta chains from the same sample are listed, as sequenced in a study of OX40 agonist ivuxolimab in advanced cancers. Sequenced by immunoSEQ multiplex PCR; TCRdb stores in-frame clones only, minus some. The repertoire has over 5,000 clones, 60% to 85% of them found once; the top ten carry around 25%. The specimen comprised CD4+ or CD8+ T cells sorted from blood, sampled in a trial of the OX40 agonist ivuxolimab. All receptors derive from an adult with an advanced solid tumor such as melanoma, head and neck, liver or kidney cancer.

The chain combines TRBV19 with TRBJ2-1; 11 nucleotides agree with TRBD2. The CDR3 spans 17 residues. Germline loops: CDR1 LNHDA, CDR2 SQIVND (reference sequence). J was trimmed by 2 bases and V by 0 bases; bases with no gene match: 3. The CDR3 coding sequence is TGTGCCAGTAGTATAGATGGACTAGCGGGTACCTACAATGAGCAGTTCTTC. Protein: CASSIDGLAGTYNEQFF.

This chain joins TRBV28 and TRBJ1-1, with D uncertain. Germline CDR1 and CDR2: MDHEN and SYDVKM. There are 13 residues in the CDR3. Trimming left V 10 bases short and J 1 base short, with 13 bases between. In DNA, the CDR3 is TGTGCCAACTCCTTACGGGAGAACACTGAAGCTTTCTTT. As protein: CANSLRENTEAFF.

The V and J genes are TRBV5-8 and TRBJ1-2; TRBD1 matches at 10 bases. The V segment lost 4 bases and the J segment 5 bases; nucleotides outside the gene matches: 17. The CDR3 runs to 18 residues. Germline CDR1 is SGHTS and CDR2 is YDEGEE. DNA for the CDR3: TGTGCCAGCAGCCCCTCCGACGCGAGACAGGGGGCACCGTATGGCTACACCTTC. This codes for CASSPSDARQGAPYGYTF.

The rearrangement joins TRBV6-6 to TRBJ2-1; D not certain. CDR1 is MNHNY, CDR2 SVGAGI, per germline (reference sequence). This CDR3 is 13 amino acids long. The V and J ends lost 0 bases and 7 bases respectively, with 7 bases between them. CDR3 coding DNA: TGTGCCAGCAGTTACTCGGTCTGGAATGAGCAGTTCTTC. Protein sequence: CASSYSVWNEQFF.

The genes are TRBV6-6 and TRBJ2-1, with a weak D call TRBD2 (6 bases). The germline CDR1 and CDR2 sequences are MNHNY and SVGAGI (reference sequence). The CDR3 is made up of 15 amino acids. The V and J ends lost 4 bases and 0 bases respectively, with 10 bases between them. The CDR3 region is CASSSGVSSYNEQFF. CDR3 bases: TGTGCCAGCAGTTCGGGGGTCAGCTCCTACAATGAGCAGTTCTTC.

This clone was picked up a small number of times. The CDR3 loop reads CASSDTGAGELFF. CDR3 DNA sequence: TGTGCCAGCAGCGACACAGGGGCCGGGGAGCTGTTTTTT. The chain has TRBV7-9 and TRBJ2-2, with 7 bases aligning to TRBD1. CDR1 is SEHNR and CDR2 is FQNEAQ in the germline V gene (reference sequence). V lost 5 bases and J lost 6; bases outside the gene matches: 3. This CDR3 region has 13 residues.

The rearrangement joins TRBV11-2 to TRBJ1-1, with 7 positions matching TRBD1. The ends lost 6 bases at V and 0 bases at J; junction bases unmatched: 4. The CDR3 has 14 residues. The germline CDR1 and CDR2 sequences are SGHAT and FQNNGV. This CDR3 reads CASRSDRMNTEAFF. DNA of the CDR3: TGTGCCAGCAGGTCGGACAGGATGAACACTGAAGCTTTCTTT.

This clone turned up a few times. This chain links TRBV4-1 with TRBJ2-3, with D maybe TRBD2 (6 bases). Deletions cut 3 bases from V and 0 bases from J, with 13 bases between. Germline lookup yields CDR1 MGHRA and CDR2 YSYEKL. The CDR3 has 16 residues. DNA for the CDR3: TGCGCCAGCAGCCAGCATCCCGGGACTAGCACAGATACGCAGTATTTT. Its translation is CASSQHPGTSTDTQYF.

The chain joins TRBV6-5 to TRBJ2-2, with 7 bases that match TRBD2. J gave up 6 bases and V 0 bases, and 1 base lay outside the gene matches. Germline assignment: CDR1 MNHEY and CDR2 SVGAGI. The CDR3 is 14 amino acids. CDR3 sequence: CASSYSGGAGELFF. In DNA form, the CDR3 reads TGTGCCAGCAGTTACTCGGGAGGGGCCGGGGAGCTGTTTTTT.

The V gene is TRBV9, the J gene TRBJ1-1; 8 bases fit TRBD1. Germline CDR1 SGDLS, CDR2 YYNGEE. This CDR3 has 14 amino acids. After removal of 3 bases from V and 3 bases from J, the junction contained 4 bases not matched to a gene. CDR3 in amino acids: CASSGPQGDTEAFF. DNA of the CDR3: TGTGCCAGCAGCGGACCACAGGGGGACACTGAAGCTTTCTTT. Filled out from reference TRBV9 and TRBJ1-1, the complete variable domain reads DSGVTQTPKHLITATGQRVTLRCSPRSGDLSVYWYQQSLDQGLQFLIQYYNGEERAKGNILERFSAQQFPDLHSELNLSSLELGDSALYFCASSGPQGDTEAFFGQGTRLTVV.

This chain connects TRBV27 to TRBJ2-6; D unresolved. The CDR3 is made up of 15 amino acids. Germline CDR1 reads MNHEY; CDR2 reads SMNVEV (reference sequence). V lost 1 base and J lost 0, with 4 bases in between. The CDR3 region has the DNA TGTGCCAGCAGTTTATACAGCTCTGGGGCCAACGTCCTGACTTTC. This sequence encodes CASSLYSSGANVLTF.

In this sample, this clone turned up a few times. The rearrangement links TRBV6-1 to TRBJ1-3; 10 bases align to TRBD1. After removal of 4 bases from V and 7 bases from J, the junction contained 7 bases not matched to a gene. Germline values: CDR1 MNHNS, CDR2 SASEGT. The length of the CDR3 is 15 residues. The CDR3 loop reads CASSVGTGEVNTIYF. As DNA, the CDR3 is TGTGCCAGCAGTGTCGGGACAGGGGAGGTCAACACCATATATTTT.

Only a few counts were recorded for this clone. The chain links TRBV5-1 to TRBJ2-1; D perhaps matches TRBD2 (5 bases). Germline CDR1 is SGHRS and CDR2 is YFSETQ. The CDR3 consists of 15 residues. V gave up 3 bases and J gave up 2 bases, with 12 bases separating them. CDR3: CASSSGWSAYNEQFF. In nucleotides, the CDR3 is TGCGCCAGCAGCTCGGGGTGGTCTGCCTACAATGAGCAGTTCTTC.